A single sample gave rise to the 9 T cell receptor beta chains below, sequenced in a study of identifying expanded T cells in peripheral blood. The data were produced by immunoSEQ multiplex PCR, yet TCRdb's version contains in-frame clones alone and is incomplete. This sample has some 97,000 clones, with roughly 88% found just once. Specimen: blood. The origin of the receptors is a person aged 18-70 years in good health.

The DNA for the CDR3 is TGTGCCAGCAGTTACGGACAGGGGAGCTCTGGAAACACCATATATTTT. This codes for CASSYGQGSSGNTIYF. The chain carries TRBV6-6 and TRBJ1-3; 9 nucleotides match TRBD1. The CDR3 consists of 16 residues. Per the germline V gene, CDR1 is MNHNY and CDR2 is SVGAGI (reference sequence). The V gene end was trimmed by 2 bases and the J gene end by 0 bases; junction bases not matched to a gene: 2.

The chain joins TRBV29-1 to TRBJ2-3; D perhaps matches TRBD2 (6 bases). V was trimmed by 4 bases and J by 2 bases, leaving 10 bases between them. The V gene's germline CDR1 is SQVTM and CDR2 ANQGSEA. The CDR3 runs 13 residues. The CDR3 spells CSVAGGNTDTQYF. CDR3 in DNA: TGCAGCGTTGCTGGGGGGAACACAGATACGCAGTATTTT.

This clone was picked up a small number of times. The rearrangement uses TRBV4-1 and TRBJ1-5, with 7 bases aligning to TRBD1. The CDR3 runs 15 residues. V lost 0 bases to trimming and J lost 5 bases; unmatched junction nucleotides: 4. Looked up from germline, CDR1 is MGHRA and CDR2 is YSYEKL. The CDR3 sequence: CASSQDQGVYQPQHF. The CDR3 DNA sequence: TGCGCCAGCAGCCAAGATCAGGGGGTCTATCAGCCCCAGCATTTT.

The V call is TRBV18, the J call TRBJ2-6; D gene uncertain. The CDR3 has 16 residues. Germline loops: CDR1 KGHSH, CDR2 LQKENI. The V end lost 4 bases, the J end lost 0 bases, and 10 bases lay between the germline ends. The CDR3 loop is CASSLSITSGANVLTF. DNA of the CDR3: TGTGCCAGCTCACTGTCTATCACCTCTGGGGCCAACGTCCTGACTTTC.

The rearrangement uses TRBV4-2 and TRBJ1-3; D ambiguous. Germline loops: CDR1 LGHNA, CDR2 YNFKEQ. The CDR3 runs to 15 residues. The V and J ends lost 5 bases and 0 bases respectively, with 11 bases between them. CDR3 residues: CASSVQISSGNTIYF. Written as DNA, the CDR3 is TGTGCCAGCAGCGTCCAGATTAGCTCTGGAAACACCATATATTTT.

V usage is TRBV7-9 and J usage is TRBJ1-4; weak D call: TRBD1 (5 bases). Trimming cost V 3 bases and J 5 bases, with 16 bases left between them. Germline-derived CDR1 and CDR2 are SEHNR and FQNEAQ (reference sequence). The CDR3 sequence is 16 residues long. The CDR3 sequence: CASSFVAGEPNEKLFF. The DNA of the CDR3 is TGTGCCAGCAGCTTCGTCGCGGGGGAACCGAATGAAAAACTGTTTTTT.

The rearrangement uses TRBV30 and TRBJ1-2; TRBD1 is a possible D gene (5 bases). Germline CDR1 is GTSNPN and CDR2 is SVGIG (reference sequence). The V end lost 5 bases, the J end lost 4 bases, and 14 bases lay between the germline ends. The CDR3 spans 13 residues. The CDR3 protein is CAWERGGGYGYTF. CDR3 DNA: TGTGCCTGGGAACGCGGTGGGGGCTATGGCTACACCTTC.

In this sample, this clone turned up once. The V gene is TRBV11-2, the J gene TRBJ1-3; D unclear. Germline-derived CDR1 and CDR2 are SGHAT and FQNNGV. This CDR3 comprises 16 residues. With 0 bases removed from V and 0 bases from J, the gap between germline ends came to 9 bases. The CDR3 bases are TGTGCCAGCAGCTTAGATGCCCGTGGCTCTGGAAACACCATATATTTT. Residues: CASSLDARGSGNTIYF.

The chain couples TRBV5-1 to TRBJ2-1; 13 bases fit TRBD2. The CDR3 covers 16 residues. The germline gives CDR1 SGHRS, CDR2 YFSETQ. V was clipped by 0 bases and J by 10 bases; unmatched bases: 7. The CDR3 DNA is TGCGCCAGCAGCTTGGGGACTAGCGGGAGCGTAAGGGAGCAGTTCTTC. It translates to CASSLGTSGSVREQFF.